This entry features one TCR beta chain sequence. This sample was taken from a study of T cell responses to AZD1222 COVID-19 vaccine. Across the whole study: It was second doses at about 4 or about 12 weeks that were pooled.

Using immunoSEQ multiplex PCR, the repertoire was profiled, and TCRdb retains in-frame clones only, with some absent. In the table there are 140,000 or so clones, approximately 92% of which are singletons. The germline V gene encodes CDR1 MDHEN and CDR2 SYDVKM. CDR3 size: 12 residues. The sequence was obtained from an adult in good health. Material: peripheral blood, obtained on day 0 of AZD1222 vaccination. The chain recombines TRBV28 with TRBJ1-2; the match to TRBD1 covers 8 bases. CDR3 loop: CATGGYSYGYTF. DNA for the CDR3: TGTGCTACAGGGGGTTACTCTTATGGCTACACCTTC.